These 2 T cell receptor beta chains were sequenced from one sample in a study of regulatory T cells in long-lasting Graves disease. Arm-PCR of CDR3 regions with iRepertoire HTBI primers generated TCR beta libraries. TCRdb used MiXCR to reprocess the multiplex PCR reads, holding one entry per CDR3 protein. The sample has hundreds of thousands of distinct CDR3 sequences, 15% to 20% seen once. Time point described: newly diagnosed GD, antithyroid drugs for less than 3 months. Extracted RNA from PBMCs served as the source of the TCR library. The data were also submitted as part of a second study, on T cells in Graves' hyperthyroidism and ophthalmopathy.

The material sequenced was peripheral blood mononuclear cells (PBMCs), taken at new diagnosis, from a patient treated with antithyroid drugs. The receptors stem from a middle-aged woman with Graves disease.

This clonotype was seen repeatedly, ten times or more. This chain links TRBV12-3 or TRBV12-4 with TRBJ1-5; D unclear. This CDR3 is 13 amino acids long. The V end was cut by 5 bases, the J end by 3 bases, with 8 bases between. The CDR3 sequence is CASSQSSNQPQHF. The CDR3 DNA follows: TGTGCCAGCAGTCAATCCTCCAATCAGCCCCAGCATTTT.

The chain links TRBV20-1 to TRBJ1-2; D might be TRBD1 (5 bases). The CDR3 consists of 13 residues. Germline V lookup: CDR1 DFQATT, CDR2 SNEGSKA (reference sequence). CDR3 bases: TGCAGCGCCACGACCGGGACGTATTATGGCTACACCTTC. Protein product: CSATTGTYYGYTF.